One sample yielded the 8 T cell receptor beta chains listed below, sequenced in a study of T cell repertoires in cytomegalovirus infection. TCRdb re-called the reads with MiXCR, one entry per CDR3 protein. This table holds about 110,000 distinct CDR3 sequences, roughly 40% found once. For these receptors, no antigen is known. The source was CD8+ T cells from cultured PBMCs, collected from culture after CMV antigen stimulation. Receptors originate from a human donor in good health (CMV status not recorded). Some clones in this sample may be carry-over from other donors' samples.

This clonotype was recorded at least ten times. The V and J genes are TRBV10-3 and TRBJ2-3; no firm D call. The V gene lost 8 bases and the J gene lost 3 bases, with 6 bases spanning the gap. The CDR3 sequence is 11 residues long. CDR1 is ENHRY and CDR2 is SYGVKD in the germline V gene. In DNA form, the CDR3 reads TGTGCCATCCTTCGTACAGATACGCAGTATTTT. Its translation is CAILRTDTQYF.

V gene TRBV7-3 combines with J gene TRBJ1-5; no definite D call. CDR3 size: 14 residues. V was trimmed by 3 bases and J by 2 bases, leaving 8 bases between them. The germline V gene encodes CDR1 SGHTA and CDR2 FQGTGA. Here the CDR3 reads CASSLVDGNQPQHF. The CDR3 bases are TGTGCCAGCAGCTTGGTAGACGGCAATCAGCCCCAGCATTTT.

This clonotype showed up just a few times. The chain has TRBV12-3 or TRBV12-4 and TRBJ1-2, with 10 nucleotides matching TRBD1. The junction had 8 bases not matched to a gene; V was cut back by 3 bases and J by 4 bases. The CDR3 has 16 residues. CDR3 loop: CASSLGTGVGPYGYTF. CDR3 in DNA: TGTGCCAGCAGTTTGGGGACAGGGGTTGGGCCCTATGGCTACACCTTC.

The gene calls are TRBV7-9 and TRBJ1-2; D is uncertain. The CDR3 totals 14 residues. CDR1 is SEHNR, CDR2 FQNEAQ, per germline (reference sequence). V was clipped by 4 bases and J by 6 bases, with 15 bases between them. The CDR3 coding sequence is TGTGCCAGCAGCTCAACCAACAGCGCTAATGGCTACACCTTC. Its protein is CASSSTNSANGYTF.

For the CDR3, the DNA is TGTGCCAGCCGCGGTGGGGGGACCACTGAAGCTTTCTTT. It encodes CASRGGGTTEAFF. The V call is TRBV7-9, the J call TRBJ1-1; tentative D call: TRBD1 (5 bases). CDR3 length: 13 amino acids. V was pared by 8 bases and J by 4 bases, with 14 bases between. Germline V gene data show CDR1 as SEHNR and CDR2 as FQNEAQ (reference sequence).

The V call is TRBV5-1, the J call TRBJ1-1, with no clear D. In germline, CDR1 is SGHRS, CDR2 YFSETQ. Between the trimmed V and J ends, which lost 4 bases and 4 bases, there was a span of 14 bases. The CDR3 runs to 14 residues. The CDR3 loop is CASSPLGPATEAFF. Written as DNA, the CDR3 is TGCGCCAGCAGCCCTCTAGGCCCAGCCACTGAAGCTTTCTTT.

This chain uses TRBV19 with TRBJ1-2, with 7 positions matching TRBD1. The CDR3 contains 17 residues. Germline V lookup: CDR1 LNHDA, CDR2 SQIVND (reference sequence). The V gene end was trimmed by 3 bases and the J gene end by 2 bases; junction bases not matched to a gene: 12. CDR3 DNA sequence: TGTGCCAGTAGTATGGGGACAGTGCTGATGGAGAACTATGGCTACACCTTC. This translates into CASSMGTVLMENYGYTF.

This clonotype showed up just a few times. This chain joins TRBV11-3 and TRBJ2-2; D ambiguous. CDR1 SGHNT and CDR2 YENEEA come from the germline V gene. V dropped 2 bases and J dropped 3 bases, with 16 bases sitting between them. CDR3 size: 17 residues. The CDR3 bases are TGTGCCAGCAGCTTATATTATAGGGCCCCGGACACCGGGGAGCTGTTTTTT. Amino acid sequence: CASSLYYRAPDTGELFF.